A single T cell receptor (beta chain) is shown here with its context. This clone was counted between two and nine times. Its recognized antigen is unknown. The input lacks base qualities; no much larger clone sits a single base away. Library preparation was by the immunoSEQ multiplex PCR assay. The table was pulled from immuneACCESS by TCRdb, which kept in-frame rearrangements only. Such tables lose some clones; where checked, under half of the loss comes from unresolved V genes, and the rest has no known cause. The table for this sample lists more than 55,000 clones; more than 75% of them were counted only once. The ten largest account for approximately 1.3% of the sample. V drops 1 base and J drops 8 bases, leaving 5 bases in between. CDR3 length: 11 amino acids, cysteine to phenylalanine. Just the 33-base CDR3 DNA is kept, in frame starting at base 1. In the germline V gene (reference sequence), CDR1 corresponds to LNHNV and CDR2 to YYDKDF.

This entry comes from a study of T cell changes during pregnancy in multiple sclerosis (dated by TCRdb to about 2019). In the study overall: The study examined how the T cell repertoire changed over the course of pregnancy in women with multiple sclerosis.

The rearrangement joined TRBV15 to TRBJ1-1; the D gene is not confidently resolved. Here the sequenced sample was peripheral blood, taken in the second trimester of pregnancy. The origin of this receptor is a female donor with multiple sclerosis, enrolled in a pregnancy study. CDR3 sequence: CATSRVEEAFF. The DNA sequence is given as TGTGCCACCAGCAGAGTAGAGGAAGCTTTCTTT. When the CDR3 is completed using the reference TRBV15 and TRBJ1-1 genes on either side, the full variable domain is DAMVIQNPRYQVTQFGKPVTLSCSQTLNHNVMYWYQQKSSQAPKLLFHYYDKDFNNEADTPDNFQSRRPNTSFCFLDIRSPGLGDTAMYLCATSRVEEAFFGQGTRLTVV.